The 14 T cell receptor beta chains reported below all come from one sample, sequenced in a study of shared clonotypes between healthy human individuals. Measured with immunoSEQ multiplex PCR; TCRdb has only the in-frame clones, and not every one. The sample gives a few hundred thousand clones, around 77% of which show up once; around 12% is in the top ten. Source material: PBMCs. These receptors all come from a woman aged 40 to 50 in good health. Some clones in this sample may be carry-over from other donors' samples.

This clone has just a few counts. The chain combines TRBV28 with TRBJ1-5, with D uncertain. The germline V and J ends were trimmed by 3 bases and 9 bases, with 9 bases remaining between them. CDR3 length: 12 residues. Germline-derived CDR1 and CDR2 are MDHEN and SYDVKM. The CDR3 loop reads CASSFQARPQHF. The CDR3, as DNA: TGTGCCAGCAGTTTCCAAGCTCGGCCCCAGCATTTT.

The chain has TRBV4-1 and TRBJ2-2, with 9 bases identical to TRBD2. The CDR3 is 16 amino acids. Trimming cost V 8 bases and J 5 bases; bases outside gene matches: 12. Looked up from germline, CDR1 is MGHRA and CDR2 is YSYEKL. The CDR3 sequence: CASGLLAGGYTGELFF. The CDR3, as DNA: TGCGCCAGCGGGCTACTCGCGGGAGGGTATACCGGGGAGCTGTTTTTT.

This clone was picked up a small number of times. The chain uses TRBV6-5 and TRBJ2-1, with D hard to call. The germline V gene encodes CDR1 MNHEY and CDR2 SVGAGI. The V and J ends lost 5 bases and 4 bases respectively, with 3 bases between them. The CDR3 loop spans 11 amino acids. The CDR3 protein is CASSPYNEQFF. In nucleotides, the CDR3 is TGTGCCAGCAGTCCATACAATGAGCAGTTCTTC.

This chain links TRBV11-2 with TRBJ1-5; no firm D call. Trimming stripped 3 bases from V and 4 bases from J, with 7 bases between. The CDR3 runs 13 residues. The germline gives CDR1 SGHAT, CDR2 FQNNGV. DNA for the CDR3: TGTGCCAGCAGCTTGTTCGAGAATCAGCCCCAGCATTTT. Encoded protein: CASSLFENQPQHF.

The chain has TRBV5-1 and TRBJ2-1; 10 bases agree with TRBD2. The CDR3 consists of 17 residues. Per germline, CDR1 SGHRS and CDR2 YFSETQ. Unmatched junction bases numbered 6, after V lost 1 base and J lost 2 bases. CDR3 sequence: CASSLFSGRTTYNEQFF. The CDR3 region has the DNA TGCGCCAGCAGCTTGTTTAGCGGGAGGACTACCTACAATGAGCAGTTCTTC. Complete variable domain (other parts from reference TRBV5-1 and TRBJ2-1): KAGVTQTPRYLIKTRGQQVTLSCSPISGHRSVSWYQQTPGQGLQFLFEYFSETQRNKGNFPGRFSGRQFSNSRSEMNVSTLELGDSALYLCASSLFSGRTTYNEQFFGPGTRLTVL.

The chain uses TRBV7-6 and TRBJ1-3, with D uncertain. V lost 1 base and J lost 0, with 16 bases in between. CDR1 and CDR2 from the germline V gene are SGHVS and FNYEAQ. CDR3 length equals 18 residues. The chain's CDR3 is CASSLEGFEAPSGNTIYF. CDR3 nucleotides: TGTGCCAGCAGCTTAGAGGGATTTGAAGCACCCTCTGGAAACACCATATATTTT.

This clone appeared a single time. This chain links TRBV4-2 with TRBJ2-5; D gene unclear. The CDR3 is 16 residues long. The germline V gene encodes CDR1 LGHNA and CDR2 YNFKEQ. Between the trimmed V and J ends, which lost 0 bases and 4 bases, there was a span of 15 bases. The CDR3 bases are TGTGCCAGCAGCCAAGATGAGTACGCTCGTCGAGAGACCCAGTACTTC. Its protein product is CASSQDEYARRETQYF.

The V and J genes are TRBV9 and TRBJ2-2, with TRBD2 matching over 10 bases. The CDR3 contains 16 residues. CDR1 is SGDLS and CDR2 is YYNGEE in the germline V gene. The V and J ends lost 0 bases and 3 bases, in that order; junction bases with no gene match: 2. CDR3 region: CASSVVAGGYTGELFF. The CDR3 DNA sequence: TGTGCCAGCAGCGTAGTAGCGGGAGGTTACACCGGGGAGCTGTTTTTT.

A remark on this clone: In the same sample, other DNA sequences code for this CDR3. The chain has TRBV19 and TRBJ2-5; no firm D call. Germline CDR1 LNHDA, CDR2 SQIVND (reference sequence). There are 12 residues in the CDR3. V was cut by 8 bases and J by 0 bases, with 7 bases left in between. In DNA, the CDR3 is TGTGCCAGTTCCCGGGACCAAGAGACCCAGTACTTC. This codes for CASSRDQETQYF.

V usage is TRBV18 and J usage is TRBJ2-5; weak D call: TRBD2 (5 bases). The V end lost 0 bases, the J end lost 5 bases, and 10 bases lay between the germline ends. The length of the CDR3 is 14 residues. Germline V gene data show CDR1 as KGHSH and CDR2 as LQKENI. Here the CDR3 reads CASSPPGSWETQYF. The CDR3 DNA reads TGTGCCAGCTCACCACCAGGGAGTTGGGAGACCCAGTACTTC.

The chain is built from TRBV6-6 and TRBJ2-7, with 8 nucleotides matching TRBD1. Germline CDR1 MNHNY, CDR2 SVGAGI (reference sequence). J gave up 5 bases and V 6 bases, and 6 bases lay outside the gene matches. The CDR3 is 13 amino acids. CDR3 DNA: TGTGCCAGCAGCCGAGGACAGGGCCACGAGCAGTACTTC. Protein product: CASSRGQGHEQYF.

This chain links TRBV18 with TRBJ1-3; 7 bases agree with TRBD1. The CDR3 contains 17 residues. Losses at the gene ends were 0 bases for V and 0 bases for J; bases not matched to a gene: 5. Germline-derived CDR1 and CDR2 are KGHSH and LQKENI. The CDR3 DNA follows: TGTGCCAGCTCACCACCGGGACAGACCTTCTCTGGAAACACCATATATTTT. This sequence encodes CASSPPGQTFSGNTIYF.

V gene TRBV6-5 combines with J gene TRBJ2-7; D is possibly TRBD1 (5 bases). CDR3 size: 13 residues. Trimming left V 5 bases short and J 2 bases short, with 10 bases between. Germline V gives CDR1 MNHEY, CDR2 SVGAGI. DNA for the CDR3: TGTGCCAGCAGTCGCGGACATACCTACGAGCAGTACTTC. It translates to CASSRGHTYEQYF.

The chain combines TRBV7-3 with TRBJ2-1, with D possibly matching TRBD2 (5 bases). CDR1 is SGHTA, CDR2 FQGTGA, per germline. CDR3 length equals 16 residues. V was trimmed by 5 bases and J by 0 bases, leaving 14 bases between them. The CDR3 here is CASSETGLRSYNEQFF. The CDR3 DNA reads as TGTGCCAGCAGCGAGACCGGACTTCGCTCCTACAATGAGCAGTTCTTC.